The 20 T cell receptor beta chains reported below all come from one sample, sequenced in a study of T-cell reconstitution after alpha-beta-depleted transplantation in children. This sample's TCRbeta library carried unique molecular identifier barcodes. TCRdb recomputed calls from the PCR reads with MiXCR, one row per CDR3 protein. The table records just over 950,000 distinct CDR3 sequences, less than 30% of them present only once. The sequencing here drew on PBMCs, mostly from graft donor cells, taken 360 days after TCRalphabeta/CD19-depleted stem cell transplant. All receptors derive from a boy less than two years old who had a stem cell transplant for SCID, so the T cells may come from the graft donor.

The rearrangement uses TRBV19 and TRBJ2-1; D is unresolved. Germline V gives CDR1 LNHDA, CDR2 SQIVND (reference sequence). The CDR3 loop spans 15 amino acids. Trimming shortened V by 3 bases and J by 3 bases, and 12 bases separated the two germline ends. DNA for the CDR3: TGTGCCAGTAGTATTGAGGCGGAGAACTACAATGAGCAGTTCTTC. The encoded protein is CASSIEAENYNEQFF.

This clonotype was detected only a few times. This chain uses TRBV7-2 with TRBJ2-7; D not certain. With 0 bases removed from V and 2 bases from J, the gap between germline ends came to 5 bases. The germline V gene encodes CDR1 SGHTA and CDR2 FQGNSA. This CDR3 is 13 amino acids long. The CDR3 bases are TGTGCCAGCAGCTTAGCACTCCCCTACGAGCAGTACTTC. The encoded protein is CASSLALPYEQYF.

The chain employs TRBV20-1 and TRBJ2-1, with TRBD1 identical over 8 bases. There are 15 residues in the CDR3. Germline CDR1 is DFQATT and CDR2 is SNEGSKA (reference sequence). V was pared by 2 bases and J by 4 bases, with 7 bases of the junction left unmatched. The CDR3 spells CSARRRDRTYNEQFF. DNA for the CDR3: TGCAGTGCTAGACGCCGGGACAGGACTTACAATGAGCAGTTCTTC.

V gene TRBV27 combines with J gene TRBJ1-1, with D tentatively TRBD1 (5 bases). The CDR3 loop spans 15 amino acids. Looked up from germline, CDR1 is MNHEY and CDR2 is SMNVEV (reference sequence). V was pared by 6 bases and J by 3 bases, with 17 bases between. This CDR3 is CASSPRDGRYTEAFF. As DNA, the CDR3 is TGTGCCAGCAGCCCCCGGGACGGCAGATACACTGAAGCTTTCTTT.

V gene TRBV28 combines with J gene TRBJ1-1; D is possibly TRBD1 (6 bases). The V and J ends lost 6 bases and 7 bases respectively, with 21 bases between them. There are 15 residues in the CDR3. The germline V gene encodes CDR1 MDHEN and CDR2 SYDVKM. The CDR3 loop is CASSPGVVGTDEAFF. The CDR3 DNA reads TGTGCCAGCAGCCCAGGGGTAGTGGGAACAGATGAAGCTTTCTTT.

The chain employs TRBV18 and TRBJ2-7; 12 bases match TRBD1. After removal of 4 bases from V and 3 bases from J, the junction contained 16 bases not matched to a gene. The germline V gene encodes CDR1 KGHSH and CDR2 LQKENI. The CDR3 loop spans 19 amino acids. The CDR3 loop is CASSLRTGTGGVGYYEQYF. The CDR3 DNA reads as TGTGCCAGCTCACTCAGGACCGGGACAGGGGGCGTGGGGTACTACGAGCAGTACTTC.

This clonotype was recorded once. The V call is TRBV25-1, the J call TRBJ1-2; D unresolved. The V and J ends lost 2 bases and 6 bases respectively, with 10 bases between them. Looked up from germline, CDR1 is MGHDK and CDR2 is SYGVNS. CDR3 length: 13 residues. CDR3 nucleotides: TGTGCCAGCAGTGAACGAGGGAACGATGGCTACACCTTC. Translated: CASSERGNDGYTF.

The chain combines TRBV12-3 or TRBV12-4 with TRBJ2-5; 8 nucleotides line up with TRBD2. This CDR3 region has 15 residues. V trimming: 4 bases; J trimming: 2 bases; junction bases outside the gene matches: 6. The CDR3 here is CASSYGTRAQETQYF. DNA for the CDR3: TGTGCCAGCAGTTACGGGACTAGGGCACAAGAGACCCAGTACTTC.

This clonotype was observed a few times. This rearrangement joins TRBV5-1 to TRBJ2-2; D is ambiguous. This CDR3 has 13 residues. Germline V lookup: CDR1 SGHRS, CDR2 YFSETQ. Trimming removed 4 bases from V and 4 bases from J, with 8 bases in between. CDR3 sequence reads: CASSPEITGELFF. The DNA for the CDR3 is TGCGCCAGCAGCCCGGAAATCACCGGGGAGCTGTTTTTT. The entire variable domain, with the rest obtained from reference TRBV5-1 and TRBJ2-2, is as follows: KAGVTQTPRYLIKTRGQQVTLSCSPISGHRSVSWYQQTPGQGLQFLFEYFSETQRNKGNFPGRFSGRQFSNSRSEMNVSTLELGDSALYLCASSPEITGELFFGEGSRLTVL.

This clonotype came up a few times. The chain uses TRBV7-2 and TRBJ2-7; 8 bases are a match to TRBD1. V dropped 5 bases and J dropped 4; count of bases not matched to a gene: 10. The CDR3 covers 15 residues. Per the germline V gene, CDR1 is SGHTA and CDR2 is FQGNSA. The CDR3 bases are TGTGCCAGCAGCCTGGAGGACAGGGAAGGGTACGAGCAGTACTTC. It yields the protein CASSLEDREGYEQYF.

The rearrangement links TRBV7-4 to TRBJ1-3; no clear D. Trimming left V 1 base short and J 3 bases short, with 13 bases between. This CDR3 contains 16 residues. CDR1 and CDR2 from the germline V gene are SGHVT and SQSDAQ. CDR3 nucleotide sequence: TGTGCCAGCAGCTTAGGGCTCGGGAGAGATGGAAACACCATATATTTT. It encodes CASSLGLGRDGNTIYF.

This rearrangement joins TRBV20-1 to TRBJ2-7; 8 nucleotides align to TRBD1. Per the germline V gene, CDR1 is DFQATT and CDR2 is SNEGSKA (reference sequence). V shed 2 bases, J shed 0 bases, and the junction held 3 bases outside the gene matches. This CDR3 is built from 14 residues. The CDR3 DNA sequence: TGCAGTGCTAGACGGGACAGGTTCTCCTACGAGCAGTACTTC. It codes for CSARRDRFSYEQYF.

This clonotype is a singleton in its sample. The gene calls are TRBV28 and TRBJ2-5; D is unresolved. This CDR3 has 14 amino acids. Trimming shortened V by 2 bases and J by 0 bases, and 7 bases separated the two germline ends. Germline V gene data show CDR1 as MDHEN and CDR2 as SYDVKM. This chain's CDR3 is CASSLIRYQETQYF. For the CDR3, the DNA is TGTGCCAGCAGTTTAATACGGTACCAAGAGACCCAGTACTTC.

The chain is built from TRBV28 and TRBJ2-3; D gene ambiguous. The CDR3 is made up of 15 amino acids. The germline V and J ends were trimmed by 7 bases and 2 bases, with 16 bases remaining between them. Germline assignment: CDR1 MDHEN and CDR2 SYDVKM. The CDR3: CASTKDRETTDTQYF. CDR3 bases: TGTGCCAGCACCAAGGACCGAGAAACCACAGATACGCAGTATTTT.

CDR3: CASSFEVPYEQYF. CDR3 nucleotide sequence: TGTGCCAGCAGTTTCGAGGTACCCTACGAGCAGTACTTC. The chain recombines TRBV12-3 or TRBV12-4 with TRBJ2-7; D gene uncertain. The CDR3 covers 13 residues. The germline V and J ends were trimmed by 3 bases and 2 bases, with 8 bases remaining between them.

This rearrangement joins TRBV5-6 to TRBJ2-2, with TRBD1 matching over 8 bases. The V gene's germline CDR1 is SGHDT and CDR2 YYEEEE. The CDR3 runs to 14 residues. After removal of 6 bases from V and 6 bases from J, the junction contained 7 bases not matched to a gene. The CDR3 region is CASIGQGNPGELFF. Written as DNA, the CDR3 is TGTGCCAGCATCGGACAGGGTAACCCCGGGGAGCTGTTTTTT.

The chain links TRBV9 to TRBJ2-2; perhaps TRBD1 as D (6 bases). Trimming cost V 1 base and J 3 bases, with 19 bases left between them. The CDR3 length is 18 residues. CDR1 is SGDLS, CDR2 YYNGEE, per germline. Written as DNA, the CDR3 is TGTGCCAGCAGCGTATCCCACGCAGGGGCGATAGACACCGGGGAGCTGTTTTTT. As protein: CASSVSHAGAIDTGELFF.

CDR3 amino acids: CASSLGQGKGEAFF. The CDR3 DNA reads TGTGCCAGCAGTCTCGGACAGGGTAAGGGTGAAGCTTTCTTT. The genes are TRBV27 and TRBJ1-1; 8 nucleotides agree with TRBD1. Trimming at V came to 5 bases and at J to 7 bases, leaving 9 bases not matched to a gene. CDR1 is MNHEY and CDR2 is SMNVEV in the germline V gene (reference sequence). The CDR3 is made up of 14 amino acids.

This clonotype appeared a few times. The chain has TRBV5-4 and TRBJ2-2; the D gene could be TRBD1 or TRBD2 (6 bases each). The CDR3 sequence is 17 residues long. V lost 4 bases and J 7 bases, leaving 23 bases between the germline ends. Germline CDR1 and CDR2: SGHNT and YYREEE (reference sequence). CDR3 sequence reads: CASSPIRSHGGGGELFF. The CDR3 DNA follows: TGTGCCAGCAGCCCAATCAGATCCCACGGGGGCGGCGGGGAGCTGTTTTTT.

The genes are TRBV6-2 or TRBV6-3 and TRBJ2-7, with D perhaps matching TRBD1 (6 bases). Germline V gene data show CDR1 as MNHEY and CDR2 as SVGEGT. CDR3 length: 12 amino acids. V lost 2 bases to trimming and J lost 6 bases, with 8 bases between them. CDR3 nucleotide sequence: TGTGCCAGCAGTTACGCAGGGGTCGAGCAGTACTTC. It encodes CASSYAGVEQYF.